This entry features one TCR beta chain sequence. This entry belongs to a study of blood T cell repertoires in COVID-19. Study overall: The United States, Italy and Spain were the sources of the acute and convalescent COVID-19 samples. T cells, B-cell-depleted T cells, or PBMCs provided the cDNA or gDNA that served as material.

The germline V and J ends were trimmed by 10 bases and 1 base, with 8 bases remaining between them. The CDR3 covers 12 residues. Germline V CDR1 and CDR2: KGHDR, SFDVKD. The authors' processing: Amplification of reference gene primers was used by the study to estimate nucleated cell counts. The assay was immunoSEQ multiplex PCR, and TCRdb's table has in-frame clones only and misses some. For V, J and clone size, that table is used; D and trimming come from the DNA. This table holds about 51,000 clones, less than 95% found once. This sequence joins TRBV24-1 and TRBJ2-3; D gene ambiguous. Sequencing used peripheral blood. The clonotype originates from a man aged 45-65 years with acute or convalescent COVID-19. CDR3 in amino acids: CATAPGTDTQYF. The CDR3 coding sequence is TGTGCCACAGCCCCCGGCACAGATACGCAGTATTTT.